A selection of T cell receptor beta chains follows, all from one sample in a study of T cell responses to AZD1222 COVID-19 vaccine. The table came from immunoSEQ multiplex PCR; TCRdb's copy has only in-frame clones and leaves some out. Among about 150,000 clones listed, 85% to 95% were seen once. The input for sequencing was peripheral blood, taken 28 days after the second AZD1222 dose. The receptors shown here come from an adult who received the AZD1222 COVID-19 vaccine. The CDR3 runs from the conserved cysteine through the conserved F or W. The order of the fields is CDR3 DNA, CDR3 protein, D gene, CDR3 length, J gene, clone size, V gene. A D gene is named only where the DNA matches it firmly. Size tells how often a clone was seen (once, few, many) or the class of an expanded clone, and some rows leave it out.

TGTGCCAGCAGCTTGTCGGGACTCTCCTACGAGCAGTACTTC	CASSLSGLSYEQYF	NA	14	TRBJ2-7	NA	TRBV5-6
TGTGCCAGCAGTTACTCGATCCTAGGGCAGCCCCAGCATTTT	CASSYSILGQPQHF	NA	14	TRBJ1-5	NA	TRBV6-5
TGTGCCAGCAGCGCCCAGACAGGGGACACTGAAGCTTTCTTT	CASSAQTGDTEAFF	TRBD1	14	TRBJ1-1	NA	TRBV9
TGCGCCAGCAGCCCGGGATGGGGGACTGAAGCTTTCTTT	CASSPGWGTEAFF	NA	13	TRBJ1-1	once	TRBV4-1
TGTGCCAGCAGAAGTCAAACCCACTCCCACTTCTCCTCTGGGGCCAACGTCCTGACTTTC	CASRSQTHSHFSSGANVLTF	NA	20	TRBJ2-6	NA	TRBV6-7
TGTGCCAGCTCACCACAGGAGACCCAGTACTTC	CASSPQETQYF	NA	11	TRBJ2-5	once	TRBV18
TGTGCCAGTAGTATAGACTTTAGCGTTTCCTACGAGCAGTACTTC	CASSIDFSVSYEQYF	NA	15	TRBJ2-7	NA	TRBV19
TGCGCCAGCAGCTTGGCTCTGGGGGTGGGCTATGGCTACACCTTC	CASSLALGVGYGYTF	NA	15	TRBJ1-2	NA	TRBV5-1
TGTGCCAGCAGTTACGGGCTAGCGAAGGATACGCAGTATTTT	CASSYGLAKDTQYF	NA	14	TRBJ2-3	NA	TRBV6-2/TRBV6-3
TGTGCCAGCAGTTACTCGGTAAATCAGCCCCAGCATTTT	CASSYSVNQPQHF	NA	13	TRBJ1-5	NA	TRBV6-6
TGTGCCAGCAGTTTCGGAGGGGGCTCCTACGAGCAGTACTTC	CASSFGGGSYEQYF	NA	14	TRBJ2-7	NA	TRBV27
TGTGCCAGCAGCCCGGGACAGGCCCCCCTCGAGCAGTACTTC	CASSPGQAPLEQYF	TRBD1	14	TRBJ2-7	NA	TRBV28
TGTGCCTGGAGTTCGGCAGGTGATGAAAAACTGTTTTTT	CAWSSAGDEKLFF	NA	13	TRBJ1-4	NA	TRBV30
TGTGCCTGGAGTGCCCAACAGGGGAGACCTGAAGCTTTCTTT	CAWSAQQGRPEAFF	TRBD1	14	TRBJ1-1	NA	TRBV30
TGTGCCAGCAGGCCCCTAACAGAACGCACTGAAGCTTTCTTT	CASRPLTERTEAFF	NA	14	TRBJ1-1	once	TRBV2
TGTGCCAGCAGCTTAGATCGCCGGGGCGCGAATTCACCCCTCCACTTT	CASSLDRRGANSPLHF	NA	16	TRBJ1-6	once	TRBV11-2